This T cell receptor (beta chain) stems from a study of yellow fever vaccine responses in identical twins (dated 2018 in TCRdb). About the investigation overall: In identical twins, the study followed T cell clones that responded to the vaccine with precision.

General findings and caveats noted by the study authors: According to the authors, the vaccine-induced T cell response in identical twins seemed to be partly convergent and partly specific to each individual.

The protocol used for the library was RT-PCR. These reads were obtained on an Illumina HiSeq 2500. The public reads were reanalyzed by TCRdb: fastp trimming at Q25, MiXCR alignment, in-frame beta chains only. Duplicate CDR3 protein sequences are folded into a single record with the most common DNA and genes. The sample table lists around 1,700 distinct CDR3 sequences, 75% to 90% of them with a count of one. The top ten clones comprise under 6.5% of the sample. As for this clonotype: Its antigen is not yet known. Within one base of it there is no much larger clone, and no base qualities were kept.

There are 14 amino acids in the CDR3, from cysteine to phenylalanine inclusive. Only the CDR3 part of the read is kept: 42 bases, read in frame from the first base. Based on the germline V gene, the CDR1 and CDR2 sequences are LGHNA and YSLEER. V is pared back by 2 bases and J by 8 bases, with 15 bases lying between the germline termini. The sample consisted of T cells from blood (PBMCs), unsorted or a sorted subset (not recorded which), taken before or after yellow fever vaccination (not recorded which). The chain is made from TRBV4-3 and TRBJ1-1; matching of 5 bases hints at TRBD1 as the D gene. The sequence was obtained from a woman under 30 who received the yellow fever vaccine. Donor details come from another sample of the same person, matched by shared clones. The nucleotides are TGCGCCAGCAGCCAAAAAGACAGTCTAACCGAAGCTTTCTTT. Its translation reads: CASSQKDSLTEAFF.